This T cell receptor (beta chain) was recorded in a study of regulatory T cells in long-lasting Graves disease. Time point given: newly diagnosed GD, antithyroid drugs for less than 3 months. Researchers made the TCR library from RNA that was extracted from PBMCs. CDR3-region Arm-PCR and iRepertoire HTBI primers produced the TCR beta libraries. TCRdb re-called the multiplex PCR reads with MiXCR, one entry per CDR3 protein. The sample has hundreds of thousands of distinct CDR3 sequences, around 15% seen once. This same sample was also taken into another study, of T cells in Graves' hyperthyroidism and ophthalmopathy.

Here the sequenced sample was peripheral blood mononuclear cells (PBMCs), taken at new diagnosis, from a patient treated with antithyroid drugs. This TCR came from a woman aged 40-60 years with Graves disease.

As DNA, the CDR3 is TGCAGTGCTAGAGGACTAGCGGGGGGCGGCAGCTCCTACAATGAGCAGTTCTTC. Protein product: CSARGLAGGGSSYNEQFF. The chain recombines TRBV20-1 with TRBJ2-1; 13 bases map to TRBD2. The CDR3 is made up of 18 amino acids. Germline trimming cut 1 base from V and 0 bases from J; bases unmatched to any gene: 6. Germline CDR1 reads DFQATT; CDR2 reads SNEGSKA (reference sequence).